This TCR beta chain emerged from a study of ipilimumab plus nivolumab after autologous stem cell transplantation. About the study: A median of 8 nivolumab and 5 ipilimumab doses were given. The DLBCL group included primary refractory and relapsed cases.

Checkpoint therapy with ipilimumab 1 mg/kg began 14 to 28 days after transplant. Through week 26, nivolumab 3 mg/kg IV was given weeks 1, 4, 7, 10, then biweekly. Sequencing was performed with immunoSEQ multiplex PCR; in TCRdb, only in-frame clones are kept and a portion is missing. The data show tens of thousands of clones, 74% seen once. This TCR derives from a male donor with diffuse large B-cell lymphoma. Sequenced here: PBMCs, sampled in a trial of ipilimumab plus nivolumab as post-transplant consolidation.

The CDR3: CASSVLAGGLSENEQFF. In DNA, the CDR3 is TGTGCCAGCAGCGTACTAGCGGGAGGCCTCTCTGAGAATGAGCAGTTCTTC. The rearrangement uses TRBV11-3 and TRBJ2-1; TRBD2 aligns across 12 bases. The CDR3 is 17 residues long. V dropped 5 bases and J dropped 7; count of bases not matched to a gene: 12. From germline, CDR1 is SGHNT and CDR2 YENEEA.